This T cell receptor beta chain was captured by sequencing in a study of cytomegalovirus exposure and HLA in healthy donors. Germline CDR1 reads LGHNT; CDR2 reads FRNRAP. The CDR3 runs to 16 residues. Trimming pared 4 bases from V and 4 bases from J, leaving 19 bases between. The PCR ran on 60 Vbeta and 13 Jbeta primers. Sequencing was performed with immunoSEQ multiplex PCR; in TCRdb, only in-frame clones are kept and a portion is missing. The sample yields some 200,000 clones, 60% to 85% seen once. Sequenced material: PBMCs. The rearrangement links TRBV12-5 to TRBJ1-2; tentative D call: TRBD1 (6 bases). The clonotype was recovered from a female donor in good health and CMV-seronegative. The CDR3 region has the DNA TGTGCTAGTGGTTCAGGGGAAACAGGAATAAGCTATGGCTACACCTTC. Residues: CASGSGETGISYGYTF.